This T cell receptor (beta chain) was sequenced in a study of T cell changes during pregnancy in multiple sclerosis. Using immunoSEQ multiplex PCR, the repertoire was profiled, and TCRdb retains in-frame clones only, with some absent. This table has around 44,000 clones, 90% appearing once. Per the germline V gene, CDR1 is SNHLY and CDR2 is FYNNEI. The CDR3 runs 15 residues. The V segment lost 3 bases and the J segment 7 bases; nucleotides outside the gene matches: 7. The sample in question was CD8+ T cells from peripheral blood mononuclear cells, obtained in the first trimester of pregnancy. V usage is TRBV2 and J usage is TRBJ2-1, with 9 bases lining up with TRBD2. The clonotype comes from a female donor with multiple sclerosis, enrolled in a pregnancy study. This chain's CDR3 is CASSEWTSESNEQFF. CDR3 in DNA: TGTGCCAGCAGTGAGTGGACTAGCGAGAGTAATGAGCAGTTCTTC.